The 30 T cell receptor beta chains below come from one sample, sequenced in a study of blood T cell repertoires in COVID-19. Here immunoSEQ multiplex PCR was the method, and the copy in TCRdb shows in-frame clones only, minus some. The sample comprises hundreds of thousands of clones, approximately 81% of which are singletons, and roughly 2.7% rests with the top ten. Sequencing was done on a sample of PBMCs or T cells enriched from blood (not recorded which). The receptor set was obtained from a woman aged 45-65 years who had recovered from COVID-19.

The genes are TRBV19 and TRBJ1-1, with D maybe TRBD1 (5 bases). Germline CDR1 and CDR2: LNHDA and SQIVND (reference sequence). V gave up 4 bases and J gave up 1 base, with 16 bases separating them. CDR3 length: 16 amino acids. This CDR3 is CASSKGRGIENTEAFF. The CDR3 DNA sequence: TGTGCCAGTAGTAAGGGGCGCGGGATCGAGAACACTGAAGCTTTCTTT.

V gene TRBV15 combines with J gene TRBJ2-5; TRBD2 agrees at 12 bases. CDR1 and CDR2 from the germline V gene are LNHNV and YYDKDF (reference sequence). The CDR3 spans 16 residues. After removal of 0 bases from V and 9 bases from J, the junction contained 8 bases not matched to a gene. The CDR3 spells CATSREWTSGAGAQYF. CDR3 sequence (DNA): TGTGCCACCAGCAGAGAATGGACTAGCGGGGCCGGGGCCCAGTACTTC.

This chain joins TRBV19 and TRBJ1-3, with D uncertain. The CDR3 length is 13 residues. Germline CDR1 LNHDA, CDR2 SQIVND (reference sequence). V lost 10 bases and J lost 3, with 13 bases in between. The CDR3 bases are TGTGCCACTATACCCCGTTTTGGAAACACCATATATTTT. Residues: CATIPRFGNTIYF. The full variable domain, in which reference TRBV19 and TRBJ1-3 provide the parts outside the CDR3, is DGGITQSPKYLFRKEGQNVTLSCEQNLNHDAMYWYRQDPGQGLRLIYYSQIVNDFQKGDIAEGYSVSREKKESFPLTVTSAQKNPTAFYLCATIPRFGNTIYFGEGSWLTVV.

The gene calls are TRBV6-5 and TRBJ1-6, with a possible D match to TRBD1 (6 bases). The ends were cut back, 4 bases at V and 9 bases at J, with 16 bases in the middle. This CDR3 comprises 15 residues. Germline CDR1 and CDR2: MNHEY and SVGAGI. CDR3 amino acids: CASSSAGTKVSPLHF. The CDR3, as DNA: TGTGCCAGCAGTTCGGCCGGGACAAAAGTTTCACCCCTCCACTTT.

V and J are TRBV6-5 and TRBJ1-6; D ambiguous. Germline V gene sequence: CDR1 MNHEY, CDR2 SVGAGI. The CDR3 totals 15 residues. Trimming removed 4 bases from V and 2 bases from J, with 9 bases in between. The CDR3 sequence is CASSLRSAYNSPLHF. The CDR3 DNA reads as TGTGCCAGCAGTTTACGGTCTGCCTATAATTCACCCCTCCACTTT.

The rearrangement uses TRBV2 and TRBJ1-5, with a weak D call TRBD1 (6 bases). From germline, CDR1 is SNHLY and CDR2 FYNNEI. CDR3 length: 15 amino acids. The V gene lost 8 bases and the J gene lost 0 bases, with 14 bases spanning the gap. The CDR3 is CASGRTENSNQPQHF. The CDR3 bases are TGTGCCAGCGGGCGGACAGAGAATAGCAATCAGCCCCAGCATTTT.

The chain combines TRBV7-7 with TRBJ2-5, with D perhaps TRBD2 (6 bases). The CDR3 length is 15 residues. Germline CDR1 reads SSHAT; CDR2 reads FNYEAQ (reference sequence). Trimming pared 5 bases from V and 5 bases from J, leaving 18 bases between. CDR3 in DNA: TGTGCCAGCAGCCTCCGACTAGTTGGTATGGAGACCCAGTACTTC. Encoded protein: CASSLRLVGMETQYF.

The V call is TRBV9, the J call TRBJ1-6; no clear D. The CDR3 has 15 amino acids. The germline gives CDR1 SGDLS, CDR2 YYNGEE. Trimming shortened V by 0 bases and J by 5 bases, and 9 bases separated the two germline ends. In DNA, the CDR3 is TGTGCCAGCAGCGTAGACAGTCAAAATAATTCACCCCTCCACTTT. It translates to CASSVDSQNNSPLHF. The full variable domain, rest sourced from reference TRBV9 and TRBJ1-6, is DSGVTQTPKHLITATGQRVTLRCSPRSGDLSVYWYQQSLDQGLQFLIQYYNGEERAKGNILERFSAQQFPDLHSELNLSSLELGDSALYFCASSVDSQNNSPLHFGNGTRLTVT.

The CDR3 sequence: CASRRTGGNEQYF. The CDR3 DNA reads as TGTGCCAGCAGGCGGACAGGGGGGAACGAGCAGTACTTC. This rearrangement joins TRBV12-3 or TRBV12-4 to TRBJ2-7; TRBD1 aligns across 10 bases. The V and J ends lost 6 bases and 5 bases, in that order; junction bases with no gene match: 4. The CDR3 covers 13 residues.

The chain couples TRBV28 to TRBJ2-7, with D perhaps matching TRBD1 (6 bases). Trimming took off 3 bases at V and 5 bases at J, with 20 bases between the two ends. CDR1 is MDHEN and CDR2 is SYDVKM in the germline V gene. This CDR3 comprises 16 residues. The CDR3 region has the DNA TGTGCCAGCAGTTTGATCCCCCAGACAGGCCAAAACGAGCAGTACTTC. It codes for CASSLIPQTGQNEQYF. The whole variable domain, filled in from reference TRBV28 and TRBJ2-7, reads DVKVTQSSRYLVKRTGEKVFLECVQDMDHENMFWYRQDPGLGLRLIYFSYDVKMKEKGDIPEGYSVSREKKERFSLILESASTNQTSMYLCASSLIPQTGQNEQYFGPGTRLTVT.

The chain links TRBV11-2 to TRBJ1-2, with 7 bases identical to TRBD1. J gave up 4 bases and V 5 bases, and 7 bases lay outside the gene matches. CDR3 length: 14 amino acids. Per germline, CDR1 SGHAT and CDR2 FQNNGV. CDR3 loop: CASSTSNRGYGYTF. CDR3 coding DNA: TGTGCCAGCAGCACCTCAAACAGGGGCTATGGCTACACCTTC. The full variable domain, rest sourced from reference TRBV11-2 and TRBJ1-2, is EAGVAQSPRYKIIEKRQSVAFWCNPISGHATLYWYQQILGQGPKLLIQFQNNGVVDDSQLPKDRFSAERLKGVDSTLKIQPAKLEDSAVYLCASSTSNRGYGYTFGSGTRLTVV.

V and J are TRBV7-8 and TRBJ2-5; the D is unclear. The CDR3 has 11 residues. The germline V gene has CDR1 SGHVS and CDR2 FQNEAQ. Trimming took off 5 bases at V and 5 bases at J, with 6 bases between the two ends. The CDR3 DNA follows: TGTGCCAGCAGCCCTCGGGAGACCCAGTACTTC. Protein sequence: CASSPRETQYF.

The chain joins TRBV5-1 to TRBJ2-1, with 10 bases lining up with TRBD1. Trimming at V came to 4 bases and at J to 4 bases, leaving 5 bases not matched to a gene. This CDR3 spans 15 amino acids. CDR1 and CDR2 (germline): SGHRS, YFSETQ. The CDR3 is CASSHRDRGYNEQFF. CDR3 bases: TGCGCCAGCAGCCACCGGGACAGGGGTTACAATGAGCAGTTCTTC.

The chain joins TRBV11-1 to TRBJ2-5, with 8 bases identical to TRBD2. The V gene's germline CDR1 is SGHAT and CDR2 FQDESV (reference sequence). With 1 base clipped from V and 5 bases from J, the junction kept 6 bases outside the gene matches. The CDR3 covers 15 residues. CDR3 sequence: CASSLEGREGETQYF. The CDR3 nucleotides are TGTGCCAGCAGCTTAGAAGGACGGGAGGGGGAGACCCAGTACTTC.

The V gene is TRBV6-2 or TRBV6-3, the J gene TRBJ2-7; 7 bases map to TRBD1. The ends lost 6 bases at V and 5 bases at J; junction bases unmatched: 16. The CDR3 covers 16 residues. Germline V gene sequence: CDR1 MNHEY, CDR2 SVGEGT. CDR3 coding DNA: TGTGCCAGCAGCCACCTTACGCCCGACAGGGCCAACGAGCAGTACTTC. Amino acids: CASSHLTPDRANEQYF.

The chain combines TRBV28 with TRBJ2-3, with 11 bases matching TRBD2. There are 16 residues in the CDR3. Germline assignment: CDR1 MDHEN and CDR2 SYDVKM. The junction had 8 bases not matched to a gene; V was cut back by 4 bases and J by 5 bases. CDR3 bases: TGTGCCAGCAGTTCCATTAGCGGGGGGGCGGGAGATACGCAGTATTTT. It yields the protein CASSSISGGAGDTQYF.

This rearrangement joins TRBV15 to TRBJ1-5, with no clear D. The CDR3 length is 15 residues. With 1 base removed from V and 10 bases from J, the gap between germline ends came to 17 bases. The germline V gene encodes CDR1 LNHNV and CDR2 YYDKDF (reference sequence). CDR3 in amino acids: CATSRVDRENLPQHF. Written as DNA, the CDR3 is TGTGCCACCAGCAGAGTTGACCGGGAGAATCTTCCCCAGCATTTT.

This clone was counted only a few times. This chain joins TRBV11-2 and TRBJ2-7; maybe TRBD1 (5 bases). The V end was cut by 0 bases, the J end by 4 bases, with 16 bases between. Looked up from germline, CDR1 is SGHAT and CDR2 is FQNNGV. CDR3 size: 16 residues. In DNA, the CDR3 is TGTGCCAGCAGCTTAGATGTAGGGGCCCCTGTTTACGAGCAGTACTTC. This sequence encodes CASSLDVGAPVYEQYF.

The genes are TRBV3-1 (or the pseudogene TRBV3-2) and TRBJ1-5; D is undetermined. Trimming took 4 bases from V and 5 from J, leaving 15 bases between them. CDR3 length: 15 amino acids. The germline gives CDR1 LGHDT, CDR2 YNNKEL (reference sequence). The CDR3, as DNA: TGTGCCAGCAGCCCCTTGGCGGGCGCTGATCAGCCCCAGCATTTT. This translates into CASSPLAGADQPQHF.

The chain joins TRBV2 to TRBJ1-1; D not resolved. Germline V gene sequence: CDR1 SNHLY, CDR2 FYNNEI. Trimming stripped 8 bases from V and 0 bases from J, with 13 bases between. CDR3 size: 14 residues. The CDR3 bases are TGTGCCAGCGTAATACAGCGGATGAACACTGAAGCTTTCTTT. Residues: CASVIQRMNTEAFF. The variable domain in full, with the rest retrieved from reference TRBV2 and TRBJ1-1, is EPEVTQTPSHQVTQMGQEVILRCVPISNHLYFYWYRQILGQKVEFLVSFYNNEISEKSEIFDDQFSVERPDGSNFTLKIRSTKLEDSAMYFCASVIQRMNTEAFFGQGTRLTVV.

The rearrangement joins TRBV28 to TRBJ1-1; the D gene is possibly TRBD1 (5 bases). The CDR3 contains 14 residues. V gave up 2 bases and J gave up 3 bases, with 10 bases separating them. The germline V gene encodes CDR1 MDHEN and CDR2 SYDVKM. The CDR3 DNA reads TGTGCCAGCAGTTTAAAGGGGAGGTACACTGAAGCTTTCTTT. Encoded protein: CASSLKGRYTEAFF.

This clone has more than one count but fewer than ten. The CDR3 reads CASSLDTARLSSGNTIYF. CDR3 DNA sequence: TGCGCCAGCAGCTTGGACACAGCTCGTTTATCATCTGGAAACACCATATATTTT. The V and J genes are TRBV5-1 and TRBJ1-3; D is uncertain. Germline-derived CDR1 and CDR2 are SGHRS and YFSETQ. The CDR3 runs to 18 residues. The V end was cut by 0 bases, the J end by 1 base, with 17 bases between. Complete variable domain (other parts from reference TRBV5-1 and TRBJ1-3): KAGVTQTPRYLIKTRGQQVTLSCSPISGHRSVSWYQQTPGQGLQFLFEYFSETQRNKGNFPGRFSGRQFSNSRSEMNVSTLELGDSALYLCASSLDTARLSSGNTIYFGEGSWLTVV.

The gene calls are TRBV2 and TRBJ1-5, with TRBD1 matching 10 bases. CDR1 is SNHLY, CDR2 FYNNEI, per germline. The CDR3 is 15 amino acids. Trimming took 3 bases from V and 6 from J; bases not matched to a gene: 5. For the CDR3, the DNA is TGTGCCAGCAGTGAGAGGACAGGGGGAGGTCAGCCCCAGCATTTT. Its translation is CASSERTGGGQPQHF. Complete variable domain (other parts from reference TRBV2 and TRBJ1-5): EPEVTQTPSHQVTQMGQEVILRCVPISNHLYFYWYRQILGQKVEFLVSFYNNEISEKSEIFDDQFSVERPDGSNFTLKIRSTKLEDSAMYFCASSERTGGGQPQHFGDGTRLSIL.

J is TRBJ2-2 and V is TRBV24-1, with a weak D call TRBD1 (6 bases). Deletions cut 4 bases from V and 7 bases from J, with 15 bases between. Germline CDR1 and CDR2: KGHDR and SFDVKD. This CDR3 spans 15 amino acids. The CDR3: CATSDPGQGSGELFF. Here the CDR3 DNA reads TGTGCCACCAGTGACCCGGGGCAGGGGAGCGGGGAGCTGTTTTTT.

The rearrangement uses TRBV7-2 and TRBJ1-1, with TRBD1 as a possible D gene (5 bases). The CDR3 has 15 residues. The V end lost 2 bases, the J end lost 4 bases, and 14 bases lay between the germline ends. Germline CDR1 SGHTA, CDR2 FQGNSA. CDR3: CASSLLDGTGTEAFF. The CDR3 DNA reads TGTGCCAGCAGCTTACTGGACGGTACAGGCACTGAAGCTTTCTTT.

The genes are TRBV13 and TRBJ2-5; D call uncertain. V lost 4 bases, J lost 3 bases, and 9 bases lay in between. CDR1 is PRHDT, CDR2 FYEKMQ, per germline (reference sequence). The CDR3 sequence is 13 residues long. This CDR3 reads CASSSSTEETQYF. CDR3 sequence (DNA): TGTGCCAGCAGCTCCTCAACGGAAGAGACCCAGTACTTC.

The V gene is TRBV12-3 or TRBV12-4, the J gene TRBJ1-6, with a possible D match to TRBD1 (5 bases). V lost 5 bases, J lost 9 bases, and 8 bases lay in between. This CDR3 has 12 residues. The CDR3 protein is CASSRQISPLHF. CDR3 coding DNA: TGTGCCAGCAGTCGACAGATTTCACCCCTCCACTTT.

The V and J genes are TRBV7-9 and TRBJ2-3; D is possibly TRBD1 (7 bases). From germline, CDR1 is SEHNR and CDR2 FQNEAQ (reference sequence). The CDR3 loop spans 19 amino acids. The V and J ends lost 5 bases and 0 bases respectively, with 24 bases between them. CDR3 sequence: CASSLVLGARGASTDTQYF. CDR3 bases: TGTGCCAGCAGCCTAGTGCTGGGGGCCAGGGGGGCTAGCACAGATACGCAGTATTTT.

The gene calls are TRBV3-1 (or the pseudogene TRBV3-2) and TRBJ2-1; D perhaps matches TRBD2 (6 bases). This CDR3 has 13 amino acids. From germline, CDR1 is LGHDT and CDR2 YNNKEL (reference sequence). The germline V and J ends were trimmed by 5 bases and 8 bases, with 13 bases remaining between them. Here the CDR3 DNA reads TGTGCCAGCAGCTCCCATGAGCGGGATGAGCAGTTCTTC. It codes for CASSSHERDEQFF.

V and J are TRBV6-2 or TRBV6-3 and TRBJ1-5; 9 nucleotides align to TRBD1. The CDR3 runs to 16 residues. Per the germline V gene, CDR1 is MNHEY and CDR2 is SVGEGT. The junction had 6 bases not matched to a gene; V was cut back by 6 bases and J by 0 bases. In nucleotides, the CDR3 is TGTGCCAGCAGCCGGGGGACAGGGCCTAGCAATCAGCCCCAGCATTTT. It is translated as CASSRGTGPSNQPQHF.